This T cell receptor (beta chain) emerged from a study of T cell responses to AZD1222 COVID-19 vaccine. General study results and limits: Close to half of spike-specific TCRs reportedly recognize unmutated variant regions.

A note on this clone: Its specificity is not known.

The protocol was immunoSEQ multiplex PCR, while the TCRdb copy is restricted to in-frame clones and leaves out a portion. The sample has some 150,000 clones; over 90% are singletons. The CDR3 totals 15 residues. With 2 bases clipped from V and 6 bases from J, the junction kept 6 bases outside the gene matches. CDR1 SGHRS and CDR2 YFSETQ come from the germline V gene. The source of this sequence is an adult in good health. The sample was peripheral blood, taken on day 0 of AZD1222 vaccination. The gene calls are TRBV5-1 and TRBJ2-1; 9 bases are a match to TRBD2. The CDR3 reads CASSLNSGGGNEQFF. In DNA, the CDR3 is TGCGCCAGCAGCTTAAATAGCGGGGGTGGCAATGAGCAGTTCTTC.